Reported below is one T cell receptor beta chain. Antigen: not known. The sample comes from a study of T cells in narcolepsy. The overall study: Enrolled donors included narcolepsy type 1 or type 2 patients and healthy controls. Study-level findings and limits: No autoreactive T cell clone sequences appeared in some memory CD4+ repertoires. Autoreactive clonotypes reportedly recurred in blood of same and different patients, not controls. Autoreactive HCRT-specific and TRIB2-specific clonotypes were marked in same-patient CSF-versus-blood CD4+ comparisons.

Repertoires were generated with immunoSEQ multiplex PCR, while TCRdb's copy carries only in-frame clones and drops some. The data contain tens of thousands of clones, around four fifths of them singletons. This CDR3 region has 16 residues. Germline V CDR1 and CDR2: GTSNPN, SVGIG (reference sequence). V gave up 4 bases and J gave up 7 bases, with 23 bases separating them. The origin of this receptor is a human donor with narcolepsy. What was sequenced was CD45RA- memory CD4+ T cells from PBMCs. V and J are TRBV30 and TRBJ2-1; possibly TRBD2 for D (6 bases). The DNA for the CDR3 is TGTGCCTGGAATAAACCGACTGGGGGGTTTAGGAATGAGCAGTTCTTC. This sequence encodes CAWNKPTGGFRNEQFF.